The rows below give T cell receptor beta chains drawn from one sample of a study of blood T cell repertoires in COVID-19. Measured with immunoSEQ multiplex PCR; TCRdb has only the in-frame clones, and not every one. The sample holds some 340,000 clones, 65% to 85% seen once. Sequenced sample: peripheral blood. The receptors derive from a man in his thirties or forties with active or convalescent COVID-19. Each CDR3 is given with its conserved first and last residue. The D gene is left open where the match is weak. The size entry is marked missing in some rows and otherwise reads once, few, many or a size class.

NA	TRBV7-9	TRBJ1-2	NA	CASSLGPRLNYGYTF	TGTGCCAGCAGCTTAGGGCCCAGGCTTAACTATGGCTACACCTTC
TRBD2	TRBV5-6	TRBJ2-7	NA	CASSAPGLAEEQYF	TGTGCCAGCAGCGCGCCGGGACTAGCAGAAGAGCAGTACTTC
NA	TRBV27	TRBJ1-4	NA	CASRAATNEKLFF	TGTGCCAGCAGGGCTGCAACTAATGAAAAACTGTTTTTT
TRBD2	TRBV7-3	TRBJ2-7	NA	CASSLGAGVNYEQYF	TGTGCCAGCAGCTTAGGGGCGGGAGTTAACTACGAGCAGTACTTC
NA	TRBV10-1	TRBJ2-1	NA	CASSARRVNEQFF	TGCGCCAGCTCCGCTAGACGGGTCAATGAGCAGTTCTTC
NA	TRBV19	TRBJ1-1	NA	CASSIRGVTNTEAFF	TGTGCCAGTAGTATTCGCGGGGTGACCAACACTGAAGCTTTCTTT
NA	TRBV2	TRBJ1-1	few	CASGDGGNTEAFF	TGTGCCAGCGGCGACGGGGGGAACACTGAAGCTTTCTTT
NA	TRBV6-2/TRBV6-3	TRBJ1-1	few	CASSLAARGRAHEAFF	TGTGCCAGCAGCCTGGCTGCCAGGGGAAGGGCCCATGAAGCTTTCTTT
TRBD1	TRBV2	TRBJ2-7	NA	CASNGQGNEQYF	TGTGCCAGCAACGGACAGGGAAACGAGCAGTACTTC
TRBD1	TRBV6-2/TRBV6-3	TRBJ1-2	NA	CASSYSGTGKFQGYTF	TGTGCCAGCAGTTACTCCGGGACAGGGAAGTTTCAGGGCTACACCTTC
NA	TRBV4-1	TRBJ1-1	NA	CASSQAHGPLDTEAFF	TGCGCCAGCAGCCAAGCGCATGGGCCGTTAGACACTGAAGCTTTCTTT
NA	TRBV30	TRBJ1-1	few	CAWIRYTEAFF	TGTGCCTGGATTCGTTACACTGAAGCTTTCTTT
NA	TRBV24-1	TRBJ2-1	NA	CAAAGGTYNEQFF	TGTGCCGCTGCTGGCGGGACCTACAATGAGCAGTTCTTC
TRBD2	TRBV29-1	TRBJ2-1	NA	CSVVDSGDHEQFF	TGCAGCGTTGTTGATAGCGGGGACCATGAGCAGTTCTTC
TRBD2	TRBV5-1	TRBJ2-5	NA	CASSLAASGRKTQYF	TGCGCCAGCAGCTTGGCGGCTAGCGGGAGGAAGACCCAGTACTTC
TRBD2	TRBV9	TRBJ2-1	NA	CASSAGGRAYNEQFF	TGTGCCAGCAGCGCGGGGGGGCGCGCCTACAATGAGCAGTTCTTC
TRBD1	TRBV7-3	TRBJ1-1	NA	CASSEQGANTEAFF	TGTGCCAGCAGCGAACAGGGGGCGAACACTGAAGCTTTCTTT
NA	TRBV7-2	TRBJ1-2	NA	CASSLAGGGRQNGYTF	TGTGCCAGCAGCTTAGCGGGCGGGGGGCGCCAAAATGGCTACACCTTC
NA	TRBV7-6	TRBJ1-6	NA	CASSLAPGQSPLHF	TGTGCCAGCAGCTTAGCTCCCGGACAGTCCCCCCTCCACTTT
TRBD1	TRBV27	TRBJ1-1	NA	CASAPRPRTGNEAFF	TGTGCCAGCGCCCCCCGACCGAGGACAGGGAATGAAGCTTTCTTT
TRBD2	TRBV27	TRBJ2-3	NA	CASSLTSGASSTDTQYF	TGTGCCAGCAGTTTAACTAGCGGAGCCTCTAGCACAGATACGCAGTATTTT
NA	TRBV12-3/TRBV12-4	TRBJ2-1	many	CASSIQARNEQFF	TGTGCCAGCAGTATCCAAGCGAGAAATGAGCAGTTCTTC
NA	TRBV6-5	TRBJ1-6	NA	CASSFETENSPLHF	TGTGCCAGCAGTTTCGAGACGGAGAATTCACCCCTCCACTTT
TRBD2	TRBV5-8	TRBJ2-7	NA	CASSRSRGSGGLIYEQYF	TGTGCCAGCAGCCGGAGCAGGGGCAGCGGGGGTCTCATCTACGAGCAGTACTTC
NA	TRBV2	TRBJ2-5	NA	CASSEGETETQYF	TGTGCCAGCAGTGAAGGGGAGACAGAGACCCAGTACTTC
NA	TRBV5-1	TRBJ1-1	NA	CASSSFGEGEAFF	TGCGCCAGCAGCTCGTTTGGGGAGGGAGAGGCTTTCTTT
TRBD2	TRBV4-2	TRBJ2-7	NA	CASSQGSRLAGGSLYEQYF	TGTGCCAGCAGCCAAGGGTCCCGACTAGCGGGAGGCTCCCTCTACGAGCAGTACTTC
TRBD2	TRBV7-2	TRBJ2-1	NA	CASSIAGTRVEQFF	TGTGCCAGCAGCATCGCCGGGACTAGGGTTGAGCAGTTCTTC
NA	TRBV18	TRBJ2-7	NA	CASRQVSYEQYF	TGTGCCTCCCGACAGGTTTCCTACGAGCAGTACTTC